Below, 28 T cell receptor beta chains from the same sample are listed, as sequenced in a study of metastatic and nonmetastatic thyroid tumors (TCRdb year 2020). The library was obtained by PCR. The sequencing machine was an Illumina HiSeq 4000. TCRdb handled the public reads itself, with Q25 trimming in fastp and clone calling in MiXCR, and kept productive beta chains. The sample table lists about 28,000 clones, under 25% of them with a count of one. Jointly, the top ten make up 39% of the sample. Before undergoing thyroid surgery, none of the patients had been given any kind of treatment. Material for sequencing was blood. The receptors come from a female donor with papillary thyroid cancer or a benign thyroid nodule (not recorded which). Some clones in this sample may be carry-over from other donors' samples.

This clone was counted between two and nine times. One junction end disagrees with the germline gene, perhaps due to a read error. V gene TRBV19 combines with J gene TRBJ2-7, with D perhaps assigned TRBD1 or TRBD2 (6 bases each). Looked up from germline, CDR1 is LNHDA and CDR2 is SQIVND (reference sequence). The CDR3 is 14 amino acids. The CDR3 sequence is CVSKTRGGSCEQYF. The DNA of the CDR3 is TGTGTCAGTAAGACCCGAGGGGGGAGCTGCGAGCAGTACTTC.

Only a few counts were recorded for this clone. The chain carries TRBV6-1 and TRBJ2-7, with 10 bases identical to TRBD2. CDR3 length: 14 residues. The V and J ends lost 6 bases and 4 bases, in that order; junction bases with no gene match: 6. The germline V gene encodes CDR1 MNHNS and CDR2 SASEGT. The CDR3 protein is CASRQAGGLYEQYF. Written as DNA, the CDR3 is TGTGCCAGCAGACAAGCGGGAGGGTTGTACGAGCAGTACTTC.

This clone has at least ten counts. The gene calls are TRBV5-4 and TRBJ1-2, with TRBD1 matching 12 bases. CDR3 size: 16 residues. The V segment lost 4 bases and the J segment 7 bases; nucleotides outside the gene matches: 11. Germline CDR1 and CDR2: SGHNT and YYREEE (reference sequence). The CDR3 DNA reads TGTGCCAGCAGCGTCCCTCCGGGACAGGGGGCAGGTGGCTACACCTTC. Its translation: CASSVPPGQGAGGYTF.

The sample holds many counts of this clone. The chain employs TRBV3-1 and TRBJ2-3; 13 bases agree with TRBD2. The V gene end was trimmed by 6 bases and the J gene end by 2 bases; junction bases not matched to a gene: 5. The CDR3 is 16 residues long. The germline V gene encodes CDR1 LGHDT and CDR2 YNNKEL (reference sequence). CDR3 loop: CASRSGLAGTTDTQYF. CDR3 bases: TGTGCCAGCAGATCGGGACTAGCGGGGACCACAGATACGCAGTATTTT.

The V and J genes are TRBV5-1 and TRBJ2-1; a possible D gene is TRBD2 (5 bases). The V end was cut by 0 bases, the J end by 8 bases, with 18 bases between. The CDR3 covers 16 residues. Germline V gives CDR1 SGHRS, CDR2 YFSETQ. Written as DNA, the CDR3 is TGCGCCAGCAGCTTGGAGGGAGAGAGGGCCGCGGATGAGCAGTTCTTC. This translates into CASSLEGERAADEQFF.

The rearrangement uses TRBV20-1 and TRBJ1-2, with D unclear. V was trimmed by 3 bases and J by 3 bases, leaving 14 bases between them. This CDR3 is 14 amino acids long. Germline V gene lookup returns CDR1 DFQATT and CDR2 SNEGSKA (reference sequence). The CDR3 protein is CSARLSGSDYGYTF. In DNA form, the CDR3 reads TGCAGTGCTAGGTTGTCAGGTAGCGACTATGGCTACACCTTC.

This clone is judged medium-sized (0.01 to 0.1%). This chain links TRBV10-3 with TRBJ2-1, with 7 positions matching TRBD1. Germline-derived CDR1 and CDR2 are ENHRY and SYGVKD. J gave up 5 bases and V 6 bases, and 7 bases lay outside the gene matches. The CDR3 runs to 14 residues. CDR3 sequence: CAIRYRGSDNEQFF. CDR3 DNA: TGTGCCATCAGGTACAGGGGTTCGGACAATGAGCAGTTCTTC.

The J gene is TRBJ1-5, the V gene TRBV2; 8 positions match TRBD1. This CDR3 has 14 residues. Trimming cost V 8 bases and J 4 bases; bases outside gene matches: 7. CDR1 is SNHLY and CDR2 is FYNNEI in the germline V gene. CDR3 DNA sequence: TGTGCCAGCTGCGAACAGGGGGGGAATCAGCCCCAGCATTTT. Its translation is CASCEQGGNQPQHF.

This chain connects TRBV10-3 to TRBJ2-7; either TRBD1 or TRBD2 may fit D (5 bases each). Germline-derived CDR1 and CDR2 are ENHRY and SYGVKD. V was pared by 4 bases and J by 4 bases, with 14 bases between. CDR3 length: 14 residues. The CDR3 spells CAISGGTVLYEQYF. The CDR3 DNA sequence: TGTGCCATCAGTGGTGGGACGGTGTTGTACGAGCAGTACTTC.

This clone was seen many times. The V and J genes are TRBV18 and TRBJ2-5, with 12 bases identical to TRBD2. With V trimmed by 2 bases and J by 1 base, 2 bases remained unmatched. CDR3 length equals 16 residues. The V gene's germline CDR1 is KGHSH and CDR2 LQKENI. The CDR3 bases are TGTGCCAGCTCACCAAGACTAGCGGGGGCCCAAGAGACCCAGTACTTC. Its protein is CASSPRLAGAQETQYF.

This clone came up many times. The V and J genes are TRBV11-2 and TRBJ2-3; D gene uncertain. CDR1 and CDR2 from the germline V gene are SGHAT and FQNNGV. This CDR3 comprises 11 residues. The germline V and J ends were trimmed by 6 bases and 3 bases, with 4 bases remaining between them. CDR3 sequence: CASRMTDTQYF. Written as DNA, the CDR3 is TGTGCCAGCAGGATGACAGATACGCAGTATTTT.

Comment on this clone: One junction end disagrees with the germline gene, perhaps due to a read error. The sample has other DNA sequences that encode this CDR3 too. The chain couples TRBV10-3 to TRBJ2-6; TRBD2 might be the D (5 bases). This CDR3 has 15 residues. Germline V gene data show CDR1 as ENHRY and CDR2 as SYGVKD. The CDR3 loop reads CAVSRTGSGANVLTF. CDR3 DNA: TGTGCCGTCAGCAGAACGGGATCTGGGGCCAACGTCCTGACTTTC.

The chain recombines TRBV20-1 with TRBJ2-7; D may match TRBD1 or TRBD2 (6 bases each). V was shortened by 4 bases and J by 4 bases, with 14 bases between the two germline ends. This CDR3 is 13 amino acids long. CDR1 is DFQATT, CDR2 SNEGSKA, per germline (reference sequence). The CDR3 loop reads CSAKGGTDYEQYF. In nucleotides, the CDR3 is TGCAGTGCTAAGGGGGGTACCGATTACGAGCAGTACTTC.

With respect to this clone: The junction departs from the called germline gene at one end, perhaps through a read error. The V and J genes are TRBV30 and TRBJ1-1, with D unresolved. The length of the CDR3 is 13 residues. Germline CDR1 reads GTSNPN; CDR2 reads SVGIG (reference sequence). CDR3 protein: CGWMNKYRTEAFF. The CDR3 nucleotides are TGTGGCTGGATGAACAAGTATCGCACTGAAGCTTTCTTT.

This clone has just a few counts. Just one base apart from a much larger clone, this may be a read error. V and J are TRBV30 and TRBJ2-5; D is possibly TRBD2 (5 bases). Germline-derived CDR1 and CDR2 are GTSNPN and SVGIG (reference sequence). The V gene lost 5 bases and the J gene lost 5 bases, with 12 bases spanning the gap. This CDR3 spans 12 amino acids. CDR3 nucleotides: TGTGCCTGGGCGGGTTTTGGGGAGACCCAGTACTTC. Translation gives CAWAGFGETQYF.

This clone has more than one count but fewer than ten. The junction differs from germline at one of its ends, possibly a read error. The V call is TRBV28, the J call TRBJ1-6, with D possibly matching TRBD1 (5 bases). The CDR3 runs 15 residues. The germline gives CDR1 MDHEN, CDR2 SYDVKM. Written as DNA, the CDR3 is TGTGCCATCAGTTTAATCAACAGGCCAAATTCACCCCTCCACTTT. Encoded protein: CAISLINRPNSPLHF.

This clone was counted only a few times. The rearrangement joins TRBV6-1 to TRBJ2-7, with 11 bases identical to TRBD1. The germline CDR1 and CDR2 sequences are MNHNS and SASEGT. The ends lost 1 base at V and 3 bases at J; junction bases unmatched: 2. The CDR3 contains 15 residues. DNA for the CDR3: TGTGCCAGCAGTGAAGGGACAGGGGGCTTCTACGAGCAGTACTTC. It is translated as CASSEGTGGFYEQYF.

This clone has only a few counts. At one of its ends the junction is not consistent with the germline gene, which may arise from a read error. The CDR3 DNA reads as TGTGCCAGCACGGGGAGTGGGACCTACGATGAGCAGTTCTTC. Its protein product is CASTGSGTYDEQFF. The chain couples TRBV27 to TRBJ2-1, with D perhaps matching TRBD1 or TRBD2 (5 bases each). CDR1 is MNHEY and CDR2 is SMNVEV in the germline V gene (reference sequence). The CDR3 loop spans 14 amino acids.

Relative to its sample, this clone is medium-sized. The chain uses TRBV19 and TRBJ2-5; tentatively, D is TRBD1 or TRBD2 (5 bases each). Germline V CDR1 and CDR2: LNHDA, SQIVND (reference sequence). Deletions cut 5 bases from V and 4 bases from J, with 11 bases between. CDR3 length equals 13 residues. The CDR3 loop reads CASSQPGRETQYF. CDR3 sequence (DNA): TGTGCCAGTAGTCAACCGGGGCGAGAGACCCAGTACTTC.

This clone was detected a few times. A junction end diverges from the germline sequence, so it may reflect a read error. This chain joins TRBV6-2 or TRBV6-3 and TRBJ2-7; no clear D gene. The CDR3 spans 12 residues. Germline lookup yields CDR1 MNHEY and CDR2 SVGEGT. The chain's CDR3 is CAGSYSNYEQYF. CDR3 DNA: TGTGCCGGCAGTTACTCCAATTACGAGCAGTACTTC.

This clone was found a few times. V usage is TRBV20-1 and J usage is TRBJ2-3; 13 nucleotides match TRBD2. This CDR3 comprises 14 residues. V lost 6 bases and J lost 4; bases outside the gene matches: 4. The germline V gene encodes CDR1 DFQATT and CDR2 SNEGSKA (reference sequence). This chain's CDR3 is CSAQLAGGPDTQYF. The CDR3 DNA reads TGCAGTGCACAACTAGCGGGGGGGCCAGATACGCAGTATTTT.

This clone has only a few counts. The J gene is TRBJ2-7, the V gene TRBV6-2 or TRBV6-3, with TRBD1 matching over 7 bases. Germline CDR1 reads MNHEY; CDR2 reads SVGEGT. This CDR3 comprises 16 residues. The V and J ends lost 4 bases and 2 bases, in that order; junction bases with no gene match: 11. Here the CDR3 reads CASSFDPGGPAYEQYF. CDR3 in DNA: TGTGCCAGCAGTTTCGATCCAGGGGGTCCTGCCTACGAGCAGTACTTC.

V gene TRBV6-5 combines with J gene TRBJ1-2; D unresolved. This CDR3 spans 15 amino acids. Trimming took 4 bases from V and 2 from J, leaving 14 bases between them. CDR1 and CDR2 from the germline V gene are MNHEY and SVGAGI. For the CDR3, the DNA is TGTGCCAGCAGTTCTGACCTAGGATGGAACTATGGCTACACCTTC. This codes for CASSSDLGWNYGYTF.

This clone was detected only a few times. Since the CDR3 does not end with the conserved phenylalanine or tryptophan, this likely comes from a read error. It is unclear where the CDR3 begins or ends on the DNA, so no DNA is shown, and the CDR3 is as TCRdb lists it. This chain's CDR3 is CASSYSGRDEQDS. The chain carries TRBV6-5 and TRBJ2-1; the DNA was not compared with TRBD1, the D call given in the table. Germline CDR1 and CDR2: MNHEY and SVGAGI. The CDR3 spans 13 amino acids, including both terminal residues.

The V gene is TRBV2, the J gene TRBJ2-3; possibly TRBD2 for D (5 bases). Trimming took off 1 base at V and 4 bases at J, with 6 bases between the two ends. This CDR3 is 13 amino acids long. CDR1 is SNHLY and CDR2 is FYNNEI in the germline V gene. The CDR3 DNA sequence: TGTGCCAGCAGTGAAGGGCGGGCAGATACGCAGTATTTT. Residues: CASSEGRADTQYF.

As for this clone: Its ends do not fully match the called genes, so a read error is possible. This chain links TRBV7-8 with TRBJ2-7; 8 bases map to TRBD1. From germline, CDR1 is SGHVS and CDR2 FQNEAQ. The CDR3 is 15 amino acids. The chain's CDR3 is CASSPRQGSTYEHYF. The CDR3 region has the DNA TGCGCCAGCAGCCCGAGACAGGGGAGCACCTACGAGCATTACTTC.

This clone turned up a few times. At one of its ends the junction is not consistent with the germline gene, which may arise from a read error. CDR3 region: CASSTDPGPFSPPHF. CDR3 sequence (DNA): TGTGCCAGCAGTACAGACCCCGGGCCCTTTTCACCCCCCCACTTC. The chain carries TRBV28 and TRBJ1-6, with D unclear. CDR1 MDHEN and CDR2 SYDVKM come from the germline V gene. The length of the CDR3 is 15 residues.

This clone was seen a few times. The V call is TRBV15, the J call TRBJ1-1; no reliable D call. Germline V CDR1 and CDR2: LNHNV, YYDKDF (reference sequence). CDR3 length: 16 amino acids. Trimming took 0 bases from V and 1 from J, leaving 12 bases between them. CDR3 nucleotide sequence: TGTGCCACCAGCAGAGATTCGGGCAAATCGAACACTGAAGCTTTCTTT. Its protein product is CATSRDSGKSNTEAFF.